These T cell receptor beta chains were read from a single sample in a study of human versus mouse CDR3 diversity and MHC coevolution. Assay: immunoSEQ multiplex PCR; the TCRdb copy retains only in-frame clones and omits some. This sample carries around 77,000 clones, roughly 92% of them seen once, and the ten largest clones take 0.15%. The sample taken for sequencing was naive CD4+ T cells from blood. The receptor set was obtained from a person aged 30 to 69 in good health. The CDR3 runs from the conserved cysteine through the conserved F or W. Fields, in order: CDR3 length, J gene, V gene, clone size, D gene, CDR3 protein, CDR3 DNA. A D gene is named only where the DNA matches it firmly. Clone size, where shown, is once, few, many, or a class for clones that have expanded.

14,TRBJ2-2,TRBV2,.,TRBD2,CATQGTRSTGELFF,TGTGCCACCCAAGGGACTAGATCCACCGGGGAGCTGTTTTTT
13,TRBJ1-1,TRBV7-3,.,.,CASSFLQGSEAFF,TGTGCCAGCAGCTTTCTACAGGGCTCTGAAGCTTTCTTT
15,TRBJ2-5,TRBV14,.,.,CASSPDRRGQETQYF,TGTGCCAGCAGCCCGGATAGACGGGGCCAAGAGACCCAGTACTTC
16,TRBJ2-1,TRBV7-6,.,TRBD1,CASSSQGQGSYNEQFF,TGTGCCAGCAGCAGCCAGGGACAGGGTTCCTACAATGAGCAGTTCTTC
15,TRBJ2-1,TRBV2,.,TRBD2,CASSAGGPPYNEQFF,TGTGCCAGCAGTGCGGGGGGGCCTCCCTACAATGAGCAGTTCTTC
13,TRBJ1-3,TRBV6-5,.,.,CASTGGAGNTIYF,TGTGCCAGCACCGGTGGAGCTGGAAACACCATATATTTT
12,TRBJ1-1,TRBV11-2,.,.,CASSPQGIKAFF,TGTGCCAGCAGCCCGCAGGGTATCAAAGCTTTCTTT
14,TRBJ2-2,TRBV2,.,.,CASRPQSRTGELFF,TGTGCCAGCAGACCACAGAGCAGAACCGGGGAGCTGTTTTTT
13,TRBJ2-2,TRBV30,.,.,CAWSVGGNGELFF,TGTGCCTGGAGTGTCGGGGGAAACGGGGAGCTGTTTTTT
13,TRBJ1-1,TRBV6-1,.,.,CARQQGMNTEAFF,TGTGCCAGGCAACAGGGCATGAACACTGAAGCTTTCTTT
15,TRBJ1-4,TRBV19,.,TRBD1,CASQPTDRVPEKLFF,TGTGCCAGCCAACCGACGGACAGGGTTCCGGAAAAACTGTTTTTT
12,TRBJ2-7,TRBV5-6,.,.,CASSLYAYEQYF,TGTGCCAGCAGCTTATATGCCTACGAGCAGTACTTC
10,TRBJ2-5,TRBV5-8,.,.,CASSQVKQYF,TGTGCCAGCAGCCAGGTAAAGCAGTACTTC
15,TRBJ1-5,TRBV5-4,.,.,CASSSGGQGNQPQHF,TGTGCCAGCAGCTCGGGGGGCCAAGGCAATCAGCCCCAGCATTTT
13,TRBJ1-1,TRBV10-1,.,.,CASSSRGNTEAFF,TGCGCCAGCAGTAGCAGGGGTAACACTGAAGCTTTCTTT
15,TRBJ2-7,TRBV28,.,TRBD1,CASSLLPGQGPEQYF,TGTGCCAGCAGTTTGTTGCCGGGACAGGGCCCCGAGCAGTACTTC
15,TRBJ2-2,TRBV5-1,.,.,CASSLAQGIAGELFF,TGCGCCAGCAGCTTGGCGCAGGGTATAGCCGGGGAGCTGTTTTTT
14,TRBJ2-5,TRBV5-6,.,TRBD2,CASSLGAGSETQYF,TGTGCCAGCAGCTTGGGAGCGGGGTCGGAGACCCAGTACTTC
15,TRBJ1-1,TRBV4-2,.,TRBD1,CASSQLGQANTEAFF,TGTGCCAGCAGCCAGTTGGGACAGGCAAACACTGAAGCTTTCTTT
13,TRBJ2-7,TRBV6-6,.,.,CASSLGGSYEQYF,TGTGCCAGCAGTTTGGGGGGCTCCTACGAGCAGTACTTC
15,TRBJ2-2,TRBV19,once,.,CASTFSGGHTGELFF,TGTGCCAGTACCTTTAGCGGAGGCCATACCGGGGAGCTGTTTTTT
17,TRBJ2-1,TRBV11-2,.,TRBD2,CASRRSGLADLYNEQFF,TGTGCCAGCAGACGATCGGGACTAGCGGACTTATACAATGAGCAGTTCTTC
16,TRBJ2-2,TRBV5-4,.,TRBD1,CASSLEQTGQHGELFF,TGTGCCAGCAGCTTGGAGCAGACAGGGCAACACGGGGAGCTGTTTTTT
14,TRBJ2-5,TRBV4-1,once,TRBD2,CATSSGGSTETQYF,TGCGCCACCTCTAGCGGGGGTTCGACGGAGACCCAGTACTTC
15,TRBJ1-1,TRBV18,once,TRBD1,CASSSRRDRAGEAFF,TGTGCCAGCTCATCCCGAAGAGACAGGGCTGGGGAAGCTTTCTTT
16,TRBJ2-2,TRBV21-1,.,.,CASSSQGRVGTGELFF,TGTGCCAGCAGCTCCCAAGGCAGGGTCGGGACCGGGGAGCTGTTTTTT
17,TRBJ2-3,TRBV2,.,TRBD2,CASSDWAGGKSTDTQYF,TGTGCCAGCAGTGATTGGGCGGGAGGAAAGAGCACAGATACGCAGTATTTT
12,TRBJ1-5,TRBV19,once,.,CASRSFNQPQHF,TGTGCCAGTAGGTCCTTTAATCAGCCCCAGCATTTT
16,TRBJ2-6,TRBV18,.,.,CASSPPPSSGANVLTF,TGTGCCAGCTCCCCGCCGCCCAGCTCTGGGGCCAACGTCCTGACTTTC
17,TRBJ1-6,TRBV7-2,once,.,CASSLNRVRVNNSPLHF,TGTGCCAGCAGCCTAAACAGGGTCCGGGTTAATAATTCACCCCTCCACTTT
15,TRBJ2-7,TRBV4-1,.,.,CASSRTDILSYEQYF,TGCGCCAGCAGCCGTACGGACATTTTATCCTACGAGCAGTACTTC
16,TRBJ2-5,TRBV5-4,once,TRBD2,CASSPLTSGNQETQYF,TGTGCCAGCAGCCCCCTGACTAGCGGAAATCAAGAGACCCAGTACTTC
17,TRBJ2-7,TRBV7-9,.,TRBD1,CASGGQVRGSETYEQYF,TGTGCCAGCGGGGGACAGGTCAGGGGTAGCGAAACCTACGAGCAGTACTTC
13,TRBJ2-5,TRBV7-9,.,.,CASSLFGVETQYF,TGTGCCAGCAGCTTATTCGGGGTAGAGACCCAGTACTTC
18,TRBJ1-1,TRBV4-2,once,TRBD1,CASSQYRDRGLGNTEAFF,TGTGCCAGCAGCCAGTACCGGGACAGGGGGCTTGGGAACACTGAAGCTTTCTTT
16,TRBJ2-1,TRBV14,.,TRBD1,CASSQGRTGRYNEQFF,TGTGCCAGCAGCCAGGGTAGGACAGGGAGGTACAATGAGCAGTTCTTC
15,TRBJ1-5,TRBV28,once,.,CASRYIGADNQPQHF,TGTGCCAGCAGGTATATTGGGGCAGACAATCAGCCCCAGCATTTT
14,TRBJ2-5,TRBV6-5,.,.,CASSYRWEVVTQYF,TGTGCCAGCAGTTACCGGTGGGAGGTGGTGACCCAGTACTTC
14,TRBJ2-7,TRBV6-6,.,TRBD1,CASRRAGQGYEQYF,TGTGCCAGCAGGCGGGCGGGACAGGGCTACGAGCAGTACTTC
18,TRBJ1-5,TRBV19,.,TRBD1,CASSIVFLGTGGFQPQHF,TGTGCCAGTAGTATAGTTTTCTTAGGGACAGGGGGCTTTCAGCCCCAGCATTTT
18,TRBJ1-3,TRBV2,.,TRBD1,CASSEVSRAGGLRNTIYF,TGTGCCAGCAGTGAAGTTTCACGAGCAGGGGGCCTCAGAAACACCATATATTTT
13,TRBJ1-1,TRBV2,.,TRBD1,CASSGALTGEAFF,TGTGCCAGCAGTGGGGCTTTGACAGGGGAAGCTTTCTTT